Reported below is one TCR beta chain. Its antigen is as yet unknown. The V segment lost 3 bases and the J segment 4 bases; nucleotides outside the gene matches: 2. The CDR3 totals 13 residues. From germline, CDR1 is LNHDA and CDR2 SQIVND (reference sequence). The entry originates in a study of cytomegalovirus exposure and HLA in healthy donors. Regarding the study as a whole: There were several of the most significant clusters that appeared linked to common viral pathogens in a later analysis. Equally common other TCR beta chains were less clonally expanded than HLA-associated ones, a later analysis found. TCR beta V- and J-gene trimming, according to a later analysis, was linked to a missense DCLRE1C variant. Generally TCR sequences proved uncommon, though certain public TCRs appeared in numerous donors.

Primers: 60 Vbeta forward and 13 Jbeta reverse. Sequencing used immunoSEQ multiplex PCR; TCRdb keeps in-frame clones, though not all of them. The sample has 180,000 or so clones; the top ten hold around 0.79%. The TCR comes from a young woman in good health and CMV-seropositive. The chain joins TRBV19 to TRBJ2-7; 8 bases match TRBD1. Sample: PBMCs. The CDR3 nucleotides are TGTGCCAGTAGTATTGGACAGGGTTACGAGCAGTACTTC. This codes for CASSIGQGYEQYF.